This entry concerns a single T cell receptor (beta chain). This specimen belongs to a study of blood T cell repertoires in COVID-19. At the level of the study: Both acute and convalescent COVID-19 samples were obtained from the United States, Italy and Spain. PBMCs, B-cell-depleted T cells, or T cells provided the cDNA or gDNA that made up the material.

Libraries were prepared by immunoSEQ multiplex PCR; TCRdb keeps only in-frame clonotypes and omits some of them. Here the sample spans 99,000 or so clones, 85% to 90% being singletons. The length of the CDR3 is 16 residues. Germline V gene data show CDR1 as MDHEN and CDR2 as SYDVKM. With V trimmed by 7 bases and J by 8 bases, 17 bases remained unmatched. The J gene is TRBJ1-2, the V gene TRBV28, with 9 nucleotides matching TRBD1. This receptor was obtained from a man in his fifties with acute or convalescent COVID-19. The specimen sequenced was peripheral blood. The CDR3 sequence: CASILQGARISGGYTF. DNA for the CDR3: TGTGCCAGCATCTTACAGGGGGCCCGGATTTCAGGGGGCTACACCTTC.